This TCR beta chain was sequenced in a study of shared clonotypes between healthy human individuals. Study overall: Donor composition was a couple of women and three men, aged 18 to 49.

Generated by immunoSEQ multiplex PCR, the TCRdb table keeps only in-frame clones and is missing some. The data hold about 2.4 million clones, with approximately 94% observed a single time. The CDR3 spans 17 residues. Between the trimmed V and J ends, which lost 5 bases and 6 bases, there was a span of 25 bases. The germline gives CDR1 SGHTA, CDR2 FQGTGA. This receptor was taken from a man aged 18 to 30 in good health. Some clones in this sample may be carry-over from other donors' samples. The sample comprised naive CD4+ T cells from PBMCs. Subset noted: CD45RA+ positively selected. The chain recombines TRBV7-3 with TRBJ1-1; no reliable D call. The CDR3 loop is CASSPLGAVRSMSEAFF. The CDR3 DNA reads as TGTGCCAGCAGCCCCCTCGGCGCAGTCCGGAGTATGTCTGAAGCTTTCTTT.